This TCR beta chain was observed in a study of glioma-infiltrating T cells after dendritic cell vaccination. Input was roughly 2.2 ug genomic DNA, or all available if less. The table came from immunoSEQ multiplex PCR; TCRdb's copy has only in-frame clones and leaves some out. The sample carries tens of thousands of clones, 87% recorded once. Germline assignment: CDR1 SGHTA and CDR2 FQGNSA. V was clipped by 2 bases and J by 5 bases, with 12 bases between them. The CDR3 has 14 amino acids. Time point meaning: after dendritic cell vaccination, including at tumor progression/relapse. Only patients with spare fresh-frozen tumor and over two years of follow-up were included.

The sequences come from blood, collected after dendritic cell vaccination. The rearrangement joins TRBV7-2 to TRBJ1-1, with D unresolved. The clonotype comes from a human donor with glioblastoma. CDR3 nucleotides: TGTGCCAGCAGCTTAAGAGCAGACTTAACTGAAGCTTTCTTT. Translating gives CASSLRADLTEAFF.